A single sample gave rise to the 27 T cell receptor beta chains below, sequenced in a study of T cells in Graves' hyperthyroidism and ophthalmopathy. Amplification yielded TCR beta CDR3 regions, with RNA transcripts as the source. Researchers ran a first-round RT-PCR on the TCR CDR3 using the HTBI primer set. TCRdb reprocessed the multiplex PCR reads via MiXCR and lists one record per CDR3 protein. The table records roughly 380,000 distinct CDR3 sequences, roughly an eighth of them present only once. The specimen was blood. These receptors were taken from a woman aged 18-29 years with Graves' hyperthyroidism.

A few counts support this clonotype. The rearrangement joins TRBV7-9 to TRBJ2-1, with 13 positions matching TRBD2. This CDR3 region has 21 residues. Germline V gene lookup returns CDR1 SEHNR and CDR2 FQNEAQ (reference sequence). The J segment lost 0 bases and the V segment lost 0 bases, leaving 11 bases of the junction unmatched. The CDR3 nucleotides read TGTGCCAGCAGCTTAGCGTCTTCGGGACTAGCGGGATTAAGCTCCTACAATGAGCAGTTCTTC. Its protein is CASSLASSGLAGLSSYNEQFF.

The table lists this clonotype with many counts. This chain links TRBV7-9 with TRBJ2-7; D gene uncertain. The V end lost 5 bases, the J end lost 2 bases, and 10 bases lay between the germline ends. Germline V gives CDR1 SEHNR, CDR2 FQNEAQ (reference sequence). The CDR3 consists of 13 residues. CDR3 sequence (DNA): TGTGCCAGCAGCACTCAGGAACCCTACGAGCAGTACTTC. Its protein is CASSTQEPYEQYF.

This clonotype was counted a few times. This may come from a read error, since a much larger clone is one base off. The V call is TRBV5-1, the J call TRBJ2-1; TRBD2 might be the D (5 bases). The germline V gene encodes CDR1 SGHRS and CDR2 YFSETQ. CDR3 size: 18 residues. V was trimmed by 0 bases and J by 2 bases, leaving 18 bases between them. The CDR3 nucleotides are TGCGCCAGCAGCTTGGTGGCCTTAGGGAGCCCTCCCTACAATGAGCAGTTCTTC. Protein product: CASSLVALGSPPYNEQFF.

The V gene is TRBV14, the J gene TRBJ1-6; the D is unclear. The CDR3 spans 15 residues. Germline CDR1 and CDR2: SGHDN and FVKESK. Trimming pared 1 base from V and 7 bases from J, leaving 11 bases between. The CDR3 DNA sequence: TGTGCCAGCAGCCAAGTTGGGTCTGAGAATTCACCCCTCCACTTT. The encoded protein is CASSQVGSENSPLHF.

The sample holds many counts of this clonotype. The J gene is TRBJ2-7, the V gene TRBV12-3 or TRBV12-4; D is perhaps TRBD1 or TRBD2 (6 bases each). Trimming took 1 base from V and 3 from J, leaving 10 bases between them. There are 14 residues in the CDR3. The chain's CDR3 is CASSLVGGYYEQYF. In nucleotides, the CDR3 is TGTGCCAGCAGTTTAGTGGGGGGCTACTACGAGCAGTACTTC.

This clonotype was observed at least ten times. The chain joins TRBV2 to TRBJ2-3, with 8 bases fitting TRBD1. This CDR3 region has 14 residues. From germline, CDR1 is SNHLY and CDR2 FYNNEI. V was pared by 7 bases and J by 1 base, with 4 bases of the junction left unmatched. This chain's CDR3 is CASKTGVGTDTQYF. The CDR3 region has the DNA TGTGCCAGCAAGACAGGGGTTGGCACAGATACGCAGTATTTT.

This clonotype was recorded at least ten times. The CDR3 reads CSVPREGDPYEQYF. CDR3 nucleotides: TGCAGCGTCCCGAGAGAGGGCGACCCCTACGAGCAGTACTTC. The rearrangement links TRBV29-1 to TRBJ2-7; weak D call: TRBD2 (5 bases). The germline V gene has CDR1 SQVTM and CDR2 ANQGSEA. CDR3 length: 14 amino acids. Deletions cut 6 bases from V and 2 bases from J, with 17 bases between.

Details on this clonotype: This could be a read error, since a much larger clone is one nucleotide away. CDR3 in amino acids: CASSQNSGTDTRYF. In DNA form, the CDR3 reads TGCGCCAGCAGCCAGAATAGCGGCACAGATACGCGGTATTTT. V is TRBV4-3 and J is TRBJ2-3; possibly TRBD2 for D (6 bases). Germline CDR1 LGHNA, CDR2 YSLEER. The CDR3 runs to 14 residues.

CDR3 bases: TGTGCCAGCAGTGACTCGCCTGGACACAATGAGCAGTTCTTC. It encodes CASSDSPGHNEQFF. This chain links TRBV6-4 with TRBJ2-1; D remains unclear. Germline CDR1 MRHNA, CDR2 SNTAGT. V lost 0 bases, J lost 5 bases, and 8 bases lay in between. The CDR3 is 14 residues long.

The rearrangement joins TRBV12-5 to TRBJ1-4; D may be TRBD1 (5 bases). V lost 2 bases and J lost 7, with 17 bases in between. Germline CDR1 and CDR2: LGHNT and FRNRAP. The CDR3 covers 16 residues. CDR3 protein: CASGLPGTSWGEKLFF. CDR3 DNA sequence: TGTGCTAGTGGTTTGCCAGGGACCTCGTGGGGTGAAAAACTGTTTTTT.

This clonotype was seen at least ten times. The chain uses TRBV30 and TRBJ2-2; the D is unclear. There are 11 residues in the CDR3. Trimming left V 7 bases short and J 3 bases short, with 6 bases between. The germline gives CDR1 GTSNPN, CDR2 SVGIG (reference sequence). The CDR3 coding sequence is TGTGCCTCCTCGGACACCGGGGAGCTGTTTTTT. Amino acids: CASSDTGELFF. The full variable domain, its missing parts supplied by reference TRBV30 and TRBJ2-2, is SQTIHQWPATLVQPVGSPLSLECTVEGTSNPNLYWYRQAAGRGLQLLFYSVGIGQISSEVPQNLSASRPQDRQFILSSKKLLLSDSGFYLCASSDTGELFFGEGSRLTVL.

The chain recombines TRBV5-1 with TRBJ2-3, with TRBD1 identical over 9 bases. Germline assignment: CDR1 SGHRS and CDR2 YFSETQ. Losses at the gene ends were 3 bases for V and 6 bases for J; bases not matched to a gene: 11. The CDR3 is 16 residues long. This CDR3 reads CASSYGQGTVGDTQYF. The CDR3 nucleotides are TGCGCCAGCAGCTACGGACAGGGGACTGTGGGGGATACGCAGTATTTT.

J is TRBJ2-1 and V is TRBV4-3; no definite D call. Trimming shortened V by 0 bases and J by 0 bases, and 9 bases separated the two germline ends. Per the germline V gene, CDR1 is LGHNA and CDR2 is YSLEER. This CDR3 spans 16 amino acids. The CDR3 DNA is TGCGCCAGCAGCCAAGAACGAGTAGACTCCTACAATGAGCAGTTCTTC. It codes for CASSQERVDSYNEQFF.

V and J are TRBV20-1 and TRBJ2-1; 14 nucleotides align to TRBD2. Unmatched junction bases numbered 11, after V lost 0 bases and J lost 4 bases. This CDR3 region has 19 residues. Germline-derived CDR1 and CDR2 are DFQATT and SNEGSKA (reference sequence). CDR3 protein: CSARDYGTSGRDRYNEQFF. The CDR3 DNA reads TGCAGTGCTAGAGATTACGGGACTAGCGGGAGAGATCGGTACAATGAGCAGTTCTTC.

In its sample, this clonotype was seen many times. The chain is built from TRBV12-3 or TRBV12-4 and TRBJ2-7; tentative D call: TRBD1 (5 bases). Trimming pared 1 base from V and 4 bases from J, leaving 8 bases between. The CDR3 extends over 13 amino acids. The CDR3 reads CASSLGYRYEQYF. DNA for the CDR3: TGTGCCAGCAGTTTAGGATACAGGTACGAGCAGTACTTC.

V gene TRBV10-3 combines with J gene TRBJ1-1, with D unresolved. The CDR3 is 11 residues long. V shed 6 bases and J shed 7 bases, with 9 bases lying between them. The germline V gene has CDR1 ENHRY and CDR2 SYGVKD. CDR3 nucleotide sequence: TGTGCCATCAGCTCGGCCTTTGAAGCTTTCTTT. The encoded protein is CAISSAFEAFF.

V is TRBV15 and J is TRBJ1-1, with 9 bases lining up with TRBD1. Per germline, CDR1 LNHNV and CDR2 YYDKDF (reference sequence). Trimming removed 0 bases from V and 4 bases from J; junction bases left unmatched: 3. This CDR3 comprises 15 residues. The CDR3 DNA reads TGTGCCACCAGCAGAGATCCGGGACAGGGCACTGAAGCTTTCTTT. Its translation is CATSRDPGQGTEAFF.

This clonotype was found many times. The chain is built from TRBV29-1 and TRBJ1-1; D gene ambiguous. The CDR3 spans 12 residues. In germline, CDR1 is SQVTM, CDR2 ANQGSEA. V was clipped by 3 bases and J by 6 bases, with 11 bases between them. The CDR3 protein is CSVDASISEAFF. The CDR3 DNA follows: TGCAGCGTTGACGCCAGCATTTCTGAAGCTTTCTTT.

On this clonotype itself: A much larger clone is a single base away; this may be a read error. The chain joins TRBV28 to TRBJ2-3; 11 nucleotides align to TRBD2. CDR3 length: 16 amino acids. Germline loops: CDR1 MDHEN, CDR2 SYDVKM. CDR3 amino acids: CASCRTSGWGADTRYF. CDR3 sequence (DNA): TGTGCCAGCTGTAGGACTAGCGGGTGGGGCGCAGATACGCGGTATTTT.

This clonotype was detected many times. This chain links TRBV6-1 with TRBJ2-4; a possible D gene is TRBD2 (6 bases). The CDR3 has 12 amino acids. Germline assignment: CDR1 MNHNS and CDR2 SASEGT. V lost 2 bases and J lost 7, with 6 bases in between. The CDR3 here is CASSERGNIQYF. The DNA for the CDR3 is TGTGCCAGCAGTGAACGGGGGAACATTCAGTACTTC.

There are a few counts of this clonotype. The chain is built from TRBV10-3 and TRBJ1-5, with D possibly being TRBD1 (5 bases). The CDR3 totals 12 residues. Germline V gene lookup returns CDR1 ENHRY and CDR2 SYGVKD. V lost 7 bases and J 5 bases, leaving 9 bases between the germline ends. CDR3: CAINDSYQPQHF. The CDR3, as DNA: TGTGCCATCAATGACAGTTATCAGCCCCAGCATTTT.

The chain employs TRBV6-1 and TRBJ2-3; weak D call: TRBD1 (5 bases). This CDR3 spans 14 amino acids. The germline V and J ends were trimmed by 9 bases and 0 bases, with 13 bases remaining between them. The germline V gene has CDR1 MNHNS and CDR2 SASEGT. The CDR3 loop is CASRRQPSTDTQYF. The CDR3 DNA follows: TGTGCCAGTAGAAGACAGCCCAGCACAGATACGCAGTATTTT.

The chain recombines TRBV11-2 with TRBJ2-5; TRBD2 might be the D (5 bases). With 5 bases removed from V and 1 base from J, the gap between germline ends came to 14 bases. CDR1 is SGHAT, CDR2 FQNNGV, per germline. CDR3 size: 15 residues. The CDR3 is CASSLHGILQETQYF. The CDR3, as DNA: TGTGCCAGCAGCCTTCACGGGATCCTCCAAGAGACCCAGTACTTC.

At least ten counts were recorded for this clonotype. This sequence joins TRBV7-9 and TRBJ2-7; 10 bases are shared with TRBD2. After removal of 6 bases from V and 0 bases from J, the junction contained 14 bases not matched to a gene. This CDR3 spans 18 amino acids. Per the germline V gene, CDR1 is SEHNR and CDR2 is FQNEAQ (reference sequence). The CDR3 DNA follows: TGTGCCAGCAGTCCAGGCGGTAGCGGGAGGTTTAGCTCCTACGAGCAGTACTTC. This encodes CASSPGGSGRFSSYEQYF.

This clonotype was observed many times. The V call is TRBV3-1, the J call TRBJ1-5; the match to TRBD1 covers 7 bases. The CDR3 sequence is 13 residues long. Germline CDR1 is LGHDT and CDR2 is YNNKEL (reference sequence). J lost 4 bases, V lost 5 bases, and 2 bases had no gene match. The CDR3 DNA follows: TGTGCCAGCAGCATACAGGGGAATCAGCCCCAGCATTTT. Protein sequence: CASSIQGNQPQHF.

The chain is built from TRBV7-9 and TRBJ2-1; D remains ambiguous. Germline CDR1 SEHNR, CDR2 FQNEAQ (reference sequence). CDR3 length: 16 residues. Trimming pared 6 bases from V and 6 bases from J, leaving 21 bases between. The CDR3 bases are TGTGCCAGCAGTCCATCCCCGCTAGATGTCAGCAATGAGCAGTTCTTC. This encodes CASSPSPLDVSNEQFF.

This clonotype was seen ten or more times. V and J are TRBV14 and TRBJ2-1, with TRBD1 as a possible D gene (6 bases). V shed 3 bases and J shed 2 bases, with 11 bases lying between them. The CDR3 length is 15 residues. Germline CDR1 and CDR2: SGHDN and FVKESK. CDR3 coding DNA: TGTGCCAGCAGCCAGAACAGGGTTCCCTACAATGAGCAGTTCTTC. It translates to CASSQNRVPYNEQFF.